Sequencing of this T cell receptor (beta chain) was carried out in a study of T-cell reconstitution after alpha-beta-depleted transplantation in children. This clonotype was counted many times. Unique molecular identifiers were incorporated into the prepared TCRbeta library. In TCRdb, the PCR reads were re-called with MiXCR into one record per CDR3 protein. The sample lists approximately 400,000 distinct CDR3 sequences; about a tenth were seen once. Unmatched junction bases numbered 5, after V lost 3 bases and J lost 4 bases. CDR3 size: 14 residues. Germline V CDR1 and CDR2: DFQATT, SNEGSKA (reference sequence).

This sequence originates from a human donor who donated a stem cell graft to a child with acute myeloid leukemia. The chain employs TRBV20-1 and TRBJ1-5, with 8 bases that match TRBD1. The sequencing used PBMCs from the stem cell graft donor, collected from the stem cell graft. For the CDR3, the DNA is TGCAGTGCTAGTCGAGGACAGGGAAATCAGCCCCAGCATTTT. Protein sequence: CSASRGQGNQPQHF.